Below are 26 T cell receptor beta chains sequenced from a single sample in a study of CD8+CD57+ T cells in acquired aplastic anemia. Patients selected for sequencing had displayed CD8+CD57+ cell expansion by flow cytometry. TCR beta VDJ and CDR3 were profiled, and genomic DNA was the template. TCRdb reanalysed the reads using MiXCR and keeps one entry per CDR3 protein. The profile covers hundreds of thousands of distinct CDR3 sequences, with around 46% appearing a single time and less than 9% taken by the ten largest. The sequenced sample consisted of sorted CD4+, CD8+, or CD8+CD57+ T cells (not recorded which) from PBMCs. All receptors come from a human donor with aplastic anemia.

The rearrangement uses TRBV6-4 and TRBJ1-2; D possibly corresponds to TRBD1 (5 bases). Trimming took off 7 bases at V and 8 bases at J, with 17 bases between the two ends. The CDR3 has 13 amino acids. CDR1 and CDR2 from the germline V gene are MRHNA and SNTAGT. The DNA for the CDR3 is TGTGCCAGCAAAGACCCGGGGCGGGAAGGCTACACCTTC. It yields the protein CASKDPGREGYTF.

The chain employs TRBV7-2 and TRBJ2-7; TRBD2 aligns across 9 bases. CDR1 SGHTA and CDR2 FQGNSA come from the germline V gene. With V trimmed by 0 bases and J by 6 bases, 3 bases remained unmatched. The CDR3 is 14 residues long. The CDR3 DNA reads TGTGCCAGCAGCTTAGCGGCGGGGGGGGGCGAGCAGTACTTC. The encoded protein is CASSLAAGGGEQYF.

This clonotype was seen many times. The chain uses TRBV30 and TRBJ2-5, with D perhaps matching TRBD1 (6 bases). This CDR3 region has 12 residues. Germline assignment: CDR1 GTSNPN and CDR2 SVGIG (reference sequence). V shed 2 bases and J shed 5 bases, with 9 bases lying between them. The CDR3 loop is CAWSSQGETQYF. The CDR3 DNA reads as TGTGCCTGGAGTTCCCAGGGGGAGACCCAGTACTTC.

The V call is TRBV29-1, the J call TRBJ1-5; D call uncertain. Between the trimmed V and J ends, which lost 4 bases and 3 bases, there was a span of 10 bases. CDR1 and CDR2 from the germline V gene are SQVTM and ANQGSEA. The CDR3 covers 13 residues. In DNA form, the CDR3 reads TGCAGCGTTGGGCAGACACCCAATCAGCCCCAGCATTTT. Amino acids: CSVGQTPNQPQHF.

This rearrangement joins TRBV5-1 to TRBJ2-7; 7 positions match TRBD1. In germline, CDR1 is SGHRS, CDR2 YFSETQ. V shed 1 base and J 5 bases; nucleotides not matched to a gene: 6. The CDR3 contains 14 residues. CDR3 sequence reads: CASSLTGDHHEQYF. The CDR3 region has the DNA TGCGCCAGCAGCTTGACAGGGGATCACCACGAGCAGTACTTC.

The gene calls are TRBV9 and TRBJ2-5; 11 bases agree with TRBD2. V shed 5 bases, J shed 4 bases, and the junction held 4 bases outside the gene matches. The CDR3 runs 14 residues. From germline, CDR1 is SGDLS and CDR2 YYNGEE. Written as DNA, the CDR3 is TGTGCCAGCAGTCCCGGGACTAGCGGAGAGACCCAGTACTTC. It is translated as CASSPGTSGETQYF. Filled out from reference TRBV9 and TRBJ2-5, the complete variable domain reads DSGVTQTPKHLITATGQRVTLRCSPRSGDLSVYWYQQSLDQGLQFLIQYYNGEERAKGNILERFSAQQFPDLHSELNLSSLELGDSALYFCASSPGTSGETQYFGPGTRLLVL.

The chain carries TRBV7-8 and TRBJ2-7; 8 positions match TRBD1. V shed 7 bases and J 5 bases; nucleotides not matched to a gene: 7. Germline CDR1 is SGHVS and CDR2 is FQNEAQ. The length of the CDR3 is 13 residues. In nucleotides, the CDR3 is TGTGCCAGCACCGGACAGGGTGTCCACGAGCAGTACTTC. Residues: CASTGQGVHEQYF.

The chain combines TRBV10-2 with TRBJ2-7, with 15 bases lining up with TRBD2. CDR1 WSHSY and CDR2 SAAADI come from the germline V gene. V shed 5 bases, J shed 5 bases, and the junction held 13 bases outside the gene matches. The CDR3 consists of 18 residues. CDR3 coding DNA: TGCGCCAGCAGTACCGCCGGGACTAGCGGGGGGATAAGAAACGAGCAGTACTTC. It translates to CASSTAGTSGGIRNEQYF.

This clonotype was counted many times. V is TRBV10-3 and J is TRBJ2-1, with 8 bases identical to TRBD1. V was pared by 7 bases and J by 4 bases, with 9 bases of the junction left unmatched. The CDR3 covers 15 residues. The germline CDR1 and CDR2 sequences are ENHRY and SYGVKD. CDR3 sequence: CAITPDRDLYNEQFF. Written as DNA, the CDR3 is TGTGCCATCACCCCGGACAGGGATTTATACAATGAGCAGTTCTTC.

This clonotype has only a few counts. The gene calls are TRBV28 and TRBJ2-1, with 10 bases fitting TRBD2. The CDR3 contains 16 residues. V gave up 6 bases and J gave up 5 bases; unmatched junction bases: 10. CDR1 and CDR2 (germline): MDHEN, SYDVKM. Here the CDR3 DNA reads TGTGCCAGCAGCCGACTCTGGACTAGCGGTGACAATGAGCAGTTCTTC. Translating it yields CASSRLWTSGDNEQFF.

This clonotype was seen many times. The chain uses TRBV7-6 and TRBJ2-7; 7 nucleotides align to TRBD2. CDR1 is SGHVS, CDR2 FNYEAQ, per germline. This CDR3 spans 13 amino acids. V dropped 8 bases and J dropped 2; count of bases not matched to a gene: 6. The CDR3 sequence is CASLGGSTYEQYF. As DNA, the CDR3 is TGTGCCAGCTTGGGCGGGAGCACCTACGAGCAGTACTTC.

This clonotype was recorded at least ten times. In DNA, the CDR3 is TGTGCCAGCAGCTTATTCGGAGGGTATACAGATACGCAGTATTTT. Translated, it gives CASSLFGGYTDTQYF. The V call is TRBV7-9, the J call TRBJ2-3; maybe TRBD2 (6 bases). CDR1 and CDR2 from the germline V gene are SEHNR and FQNEAQ (reference sequence). This CDR3 is built from 15 residues. Trimming cost V 2 bases and J 3 bases, with 12 bases left between them.

This sequence joins TRBV24-1 and TRBJ1-1; 8 bases align to TRBD1. This CDR3 contains 14 residues. Unmatched junction bases numbered 13, after V lost 6 bases and J lost 11 bases. Per germline, CDR1 KGHDR and CDR2 SFDVKD. The CDR3 spells CATSLGGQGFNAFF. The CDR3 DNA is TGTGCCACCAGTTTGGGAGGACAGGGATTCAATGCTTTCTTT.

The chain carries TRBV20-1 and TRBJ2-3; TRBD1 matches 10 bases. Germline V gene sequence: CDR1 DFQATT, CDR2 SNEGSKA (reference sequence). Germline trimming cut 4 bases from V and 3 bases from J; bases unmatched to any gene: 4. The length of the CDR3 is 14 residues. The CDR3: CSAKTGGRTDTQYF. The CDR3 nucleotides are TGCAGTGCTAAGACAGGGGGCCGTACAGATACGCAGTATTTT.

The gene calls are TRBV7-8 and TRBJ2-1, with D perhaps assigned TRBD1 or TRBD2 (5 bases each). Germline V CDR1 and CDR2: SGHVS, FQNEAQ. The CDR3 runs to 15 residues. V shed 5 bases and J shed 9 bases, with 20 bases lying between them. CDR3 coding DNA: TGTGCCAGCAGCCCTCCGGGACCCGAGGGCACTGAGCAGTTCTTC. It codes for CASSPPGPEGTEQFF.

The chain is built from TRBV7-9 and TRBJ1-3; D uncertain. Per the germline V gene, CDR1 is SEHNR and CDR2 is FQNEAQ (reference sequence). The CDR3 runs 14 residues. Trimming removed 3 bases at V and 5 bases at J, with 11 bases between. CDR3 amino acids: CASSLEGGRNTIYF. CDR3 coding DNA: TGTGCCAGCAGCTTGGAGGGCGGTCGAAACACCATATATTTT.

The chain is built from TRBV7-9 and TRBJ1-6, with 9 bases identical to TRBD1. The CDR3 consists of 15 residues. In germline, CDR1 is SEHNR, CDR2 FQNEAQ (reference sequence). With 1 base clipped from V and 9 bases from J, the junction kept 4 bases outside the gene matches. The DNA for the CDR3 is TGTGCCAGCAGCTTAGACCGGACAGGGGCTTCACCCCTCCACTTT. It yields the protein CASSLDRTGASPLHF. Full variable domain (remainder filled in from reference TRBV7-9 and TRBJ1-6): DTGVSQNPRHKITKRGQNVTFRCDPISEHNRLYWYRQTLGQGPEFLTYFQNEAQLEKSRLLSDRFSAERPKGSFSTLEIQRTEQGDSAMYLCASSLDRTGASPLHFGNGTRLTVT.

This clonotype appeared once. In DNA form, the CDR3 reads TGTGCCAGCAAATACATGGGGGCGGGTACTGAAGCTTTCTTT. Protein product: CASKYMGAGTEAFF. The chain has TRBV2 and TRBJ1-1; perhaps TRBD1 as D (6 bases). V was shortened by 7 bases and J by 5 bases, with 17 bases between the two germline ends. The CDR3 has 14 residues. CDR1 and CDR2 from the germline V gene are SNHLY and FYNNEI. Full variable domain (remainder filled in from reference TRBV2 and TRBJ1-1): EPEVTQTPSHQVTQMGQEVILRCVPISNHLYFYWYRQILGQKVEFLVSFYNNEISEKSEIFDDQFSVERPDGSNFTLKIRSTKLEDSAMYFCASKYMGAGTEAFFGQGTRLTVV.

The V call is TRBV10-3, the J call TRBJ2-3, with unresolved D. Between the trimmed V and J ends, which lost 2 bases and 4 bases, there was a span of 4 bases. Germline CDR1 and CDR2: ENHRY and SYGVKD. The CDR3 consists of 12 residues. As DNA, the CDR3 is TGTGCCATCAGTGAGGGGTCAGATACGCAGTATTTT. It translates to CAISEGSDTQYF.

Many counts were recorded for this clonotype. This chain links TRBV9 with TRBJ1-1, with D possibly TRBD1 on 5 matching bases. Trimming shortened V by 1 base and J by 5 bases, and 21 bases separated the two germline ends. The CDR3 sequence is 17 residues long. CDR1 and CDR2 (germline): SGDLS, YYNGEE. CDR3 amino acids: CASSVWGDLGAGTEAFF. CDR3 DNA: TGTGCCAGCAGCGTATGGGGGGACCTAGGTGCTGGGACTGAAGCTTTCTTT.

On this clonotype itself: A much more abundant neighbour one base away suggests this may be a read error. The rearrangement joins TRBV19 to TRBJ1-1; perhaps TRBD1 as D (5 bases). The CDR3 is 13 amino acids. Germline-derived CDR1 and CDR2 are LNHDA and SQIVND (reference sequence). The CDR3 DNA reads as TGTGCCAGTAGTATAAGGGGATACACTGAAGCTTCCTTT. Amino acid sequence: CASSIRGYTEASF.

This clonotype is a singleton in its sample. The chain employs TRBV19 and TRBJ2-7, with 14 positions matching TRBD2. The germline V gene has CDR1 LNHDA and CDR2 SQIVND (reference sequence). V lost 4 bases and J lost 12; bases outside the gene matches: 8. The CDR3 covers 14 residues. The CDR3 loop reads CASSTTGLAGVPYF. CDR3 DNA sequence: TGTGCCAGTAGTACGACGGGACTAGCGGGAGTCCCGTACTTC.

The genes are TRBV24-1 and TRBJ2-3, with unresolved D. With 4 bases removed from V and 0 bases from J, the gap between germline ends came to 4 bases. Looked up from germline, CDR1 is KGHDR and CDR2 is SFDVKD. The CDR3 has 13 residues. Here the CDR3 reads CATSELSTDTQYF. DNA for the CDR3: TGTGCCACCAGTGAGTTGAGCACAGATACGCAGTATTTT.

This clonotype was observed a handful of times. Lacking the conserved final phenylalanine or tryptophan, this CDR3 likely reflects a read error. The chain combines TRBV19 with TRBJ2-7, with TRBD2 matching over 12 bases. Germline V lookup: CDR1 LNHDA, CDR2 SQIVND (reference sequence). The CDR3 is 15 residues long. Trimming removed 5 bases from V and 2 bases from J; junction bases left unmatched: 4. CDR3 in DNA: TGTGCCAGTAGTTCCCGGACTAGCGGGACCTACGAGCAGTACCTC. It translates to CASSSRTSGTYEQYL.

V usage is TRBV7-3 and J usage is TRBJ2-1; 8 positions agree with TRBD2. The CDR3 is 16 amino acids. Per the germline V gene, CDR1 is SGHTA and CDR2 is FQGTGA. J gave up 7 bases and V 2 bases, and 10 bases lay outside the gene matches. This CDR3 reads CASSLFGTSEMNEQFF. DNA for the CDR3: TGTGCCAGCAGCTTATTCGGGACTAGTGAGATGAATGAGCAGTTCTTC. The full variable domain, completed using reference TRBV7-3 and TRBJ2-1, is GAGVSQTPSNKVTEKGKYVELRCDPISGHTALYWYRQSLGQGPEFLIYFQGTGAADDSGLPNDRFFAVRPEGSVSTLKIQRTERGDSAVYLCASSLFGTSEMNEQFFGPGTRLTVL.

This clonotype appeared a few times. The V and J genes are TRBV7-9 and TRBJ1-1; weak D call: TRBD1 (5 bases). V was pared by 7 bases and J by 4 bases, with 16 bases between. The germline CDR1 and CDR2 sequences are SEHNR and FQNEAQ (reference sequence). This CDR3 region has 14 residues. In DNA, the CDR3 is TGTGCCAGCAACGTTGACAGTATGAGCACTGAAGCTTTCTTT. This encodes CASNVDSMSTEAFF.